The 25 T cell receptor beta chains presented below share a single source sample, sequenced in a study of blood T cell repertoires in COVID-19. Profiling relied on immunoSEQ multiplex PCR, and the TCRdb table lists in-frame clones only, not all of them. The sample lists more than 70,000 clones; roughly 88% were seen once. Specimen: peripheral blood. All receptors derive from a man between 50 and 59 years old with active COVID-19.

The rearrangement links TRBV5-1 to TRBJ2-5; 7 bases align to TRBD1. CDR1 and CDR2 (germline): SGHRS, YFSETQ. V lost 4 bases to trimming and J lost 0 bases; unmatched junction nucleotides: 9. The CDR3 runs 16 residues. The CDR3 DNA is TGCGCCAGCAGCCCAGTTGAGGGGGCAAACCAAGAGACCCAGTACTTC. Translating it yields CASSPVEGANQETQYF.

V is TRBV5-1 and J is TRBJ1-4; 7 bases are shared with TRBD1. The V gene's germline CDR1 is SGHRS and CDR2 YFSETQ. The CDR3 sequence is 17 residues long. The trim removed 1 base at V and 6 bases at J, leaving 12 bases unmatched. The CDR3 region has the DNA TGCGCCAGCAGCTTGCAGTCATCAGGGGGAGTTTATGAAAAACTGTTTTTT. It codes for CASSLQSSGGVYEKLFF. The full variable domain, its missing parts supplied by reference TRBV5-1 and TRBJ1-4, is KAGVTQTPRYLIKTRGQQVTLSCSPISGHRSVSWYQQTPGQGLQFLFEYFSETQRNKGNFPGRFSGRQFSNSRSEMNVSTLELGDSALYLCASSLQSSGGVYEKLFFGSGTQLSVL.

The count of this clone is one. This CDR3 reads CASSYAQGGSGELFF. In DNA form, the CDR3 reads TGTGCCAGCAGTTACGCACAGGGGGGTTCCGGGGAGCTGTTTTTT. The V gene is TRBV6-2 or TRBV6-3, the J gene TRBJ2-2; TRBD1 aligns across 8 bases. V lost 2 bases and J lost 6; bases outside the gene matches: 5. Germline values: CDR1 MNHEY, CDR2 SVGEGT. CDR3 size: 15 residues.

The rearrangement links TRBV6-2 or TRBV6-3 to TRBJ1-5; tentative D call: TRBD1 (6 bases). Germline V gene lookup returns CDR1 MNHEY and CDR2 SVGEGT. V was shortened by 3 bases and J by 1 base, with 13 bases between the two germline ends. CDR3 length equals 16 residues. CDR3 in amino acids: CASSYVGGRSNQPQHF. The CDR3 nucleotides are TGTGCCAGCAGTTATGTGGGGGGGCGCAGCAATCAGCCCCAGCATTTT.

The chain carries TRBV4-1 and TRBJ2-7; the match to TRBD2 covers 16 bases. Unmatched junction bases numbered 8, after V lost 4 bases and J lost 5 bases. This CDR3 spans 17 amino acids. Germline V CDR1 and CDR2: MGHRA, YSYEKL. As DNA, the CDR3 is TGCGCCAGCAGCCGGGGACTAGCGGGGGGGCTTATCGACGAGCAGTACTTC. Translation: CASSRGLAGGLIDEQYF.

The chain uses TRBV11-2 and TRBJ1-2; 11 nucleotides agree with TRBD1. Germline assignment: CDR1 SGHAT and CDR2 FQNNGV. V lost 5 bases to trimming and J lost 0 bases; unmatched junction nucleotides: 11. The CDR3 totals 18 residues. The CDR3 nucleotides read TGTGCCAGCAGCCGCCGGACAGGGGGCTCGGGGACTAACTATGGCTACACCTTC. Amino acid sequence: CASSRRTGGSGTNYGYTF.

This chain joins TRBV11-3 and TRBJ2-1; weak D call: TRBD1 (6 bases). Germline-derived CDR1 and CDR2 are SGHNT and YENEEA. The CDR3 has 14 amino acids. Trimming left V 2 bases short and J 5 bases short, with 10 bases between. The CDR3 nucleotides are TGTGCCAGCAGCTTAAGTACAGGGCACAATGAGCAGTTCTTC. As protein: CASSLSTGHNEQFF.

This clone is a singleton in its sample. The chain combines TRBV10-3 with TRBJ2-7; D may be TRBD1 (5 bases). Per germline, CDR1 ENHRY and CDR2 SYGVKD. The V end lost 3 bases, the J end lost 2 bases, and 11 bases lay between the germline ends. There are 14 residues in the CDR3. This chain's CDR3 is CAISDQGSPYEQYF. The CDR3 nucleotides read TGTGCCATCAGTGACCAGGGATCCCCCTACGAGCAGTACTTC.

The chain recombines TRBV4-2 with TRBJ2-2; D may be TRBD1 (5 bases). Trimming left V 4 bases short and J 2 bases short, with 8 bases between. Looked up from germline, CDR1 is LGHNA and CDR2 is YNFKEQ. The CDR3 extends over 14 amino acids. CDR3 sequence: CASSPQGNTGELFF. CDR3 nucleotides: TGTGCCAGCAGCCCCCAGGGCAACACCGGGGAGCTGTTTTTT.

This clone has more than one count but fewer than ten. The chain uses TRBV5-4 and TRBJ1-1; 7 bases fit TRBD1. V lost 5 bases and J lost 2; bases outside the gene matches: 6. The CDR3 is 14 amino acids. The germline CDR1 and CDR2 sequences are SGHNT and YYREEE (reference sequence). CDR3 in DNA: TGTGCCAGCAGAGAGGGACAGCCAAACACTGAAGCTTTCTTT. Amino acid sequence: CASREGQPNTEAFF.

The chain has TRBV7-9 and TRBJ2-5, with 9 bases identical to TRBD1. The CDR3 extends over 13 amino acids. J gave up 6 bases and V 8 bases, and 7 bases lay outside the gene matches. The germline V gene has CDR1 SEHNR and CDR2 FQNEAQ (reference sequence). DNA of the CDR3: TGTGCCAGCGCCGGGACAGGGATAAAGACCCAGTACTTC. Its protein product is CASAGTGIKTQYF.

CDR3 loop: CASTLVGLAGESTDTQYF. The CDR3 region has the DNA TGTGCCAGCACCTTAGTCGGGCTAGCGGGGGAGAGCACAGATACGCAGTATTTT. The J gene is TRBJ2-3, the V gene TRBV28; 10 bases are a match to TRBD2. Germline V gene sequence: CDR1 MDHEN, CDR2 SYDVKM. With V trimmed by 7 bases and J by 0 bases, 13 bases remained unmatched. This CDR3 comprises 18 residues.

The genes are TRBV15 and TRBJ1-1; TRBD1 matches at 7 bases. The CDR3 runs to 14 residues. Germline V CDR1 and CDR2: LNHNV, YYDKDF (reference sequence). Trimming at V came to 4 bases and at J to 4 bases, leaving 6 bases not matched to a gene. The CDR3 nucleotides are TGTGCCACCAGCAAGGAGGGGGCGATCACTGAAGCTTTCTTT. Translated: CATSKEGAITEAFF.

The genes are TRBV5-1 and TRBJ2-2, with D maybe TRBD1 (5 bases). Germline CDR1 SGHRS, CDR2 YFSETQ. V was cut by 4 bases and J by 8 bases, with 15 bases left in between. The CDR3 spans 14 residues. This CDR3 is CASSHSQGQGELFF. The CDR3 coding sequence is TGCGCCAGCAGCCACTCGCAGGGTCAAGGGGAGCTGTTTTTT. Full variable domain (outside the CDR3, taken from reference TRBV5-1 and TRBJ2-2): KAGVTQTPRYLIKTRGQQVTLSCSPISGHRSVSWYQQTPGQGLQFLFEYFSETQRNKGNFPGRFSGRQFSNSRSEMNVSTLELGDSALYLCASSHSQGQGELFFGEGSRLTVL.

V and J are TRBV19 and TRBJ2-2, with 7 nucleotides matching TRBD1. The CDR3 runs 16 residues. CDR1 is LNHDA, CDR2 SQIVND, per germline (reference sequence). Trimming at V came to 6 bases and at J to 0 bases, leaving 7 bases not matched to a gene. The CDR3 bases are TGTGCCAGTAGCTATAGGCAGGGGGCGAACACCGGGGAGCTGTTTTTT. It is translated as CASSYRQGANTGELFF.

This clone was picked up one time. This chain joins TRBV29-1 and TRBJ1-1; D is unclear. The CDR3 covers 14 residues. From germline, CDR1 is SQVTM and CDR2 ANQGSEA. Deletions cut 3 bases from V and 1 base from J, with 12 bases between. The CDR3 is CSVDTGLKNTEAFF. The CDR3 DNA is TGCAGCGTTGACACGGGATTGAAGAACACTGAAGCTTTCTTT.

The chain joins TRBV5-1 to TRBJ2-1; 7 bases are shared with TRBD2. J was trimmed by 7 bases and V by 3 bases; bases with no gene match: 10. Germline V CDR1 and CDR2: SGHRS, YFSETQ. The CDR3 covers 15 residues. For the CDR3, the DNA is TGCGCCAGCAGCTGGACCCCGACTAGCAGGAATGAGCAGTTCTTC. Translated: CASSWTPTSRNEQFF.

CDR3 sequence: CASQGGTGELFF. CDR3 nucleotides: TGTGCCAGCCAGGGGGGCACCGGGGAGCTGTTTTTT. The chain couples TRBV7-3 to TRBJ2-2; D might be TRBD1 (7 bases). Trimming took 8 bases from V and 4 from J, leaving 8 bases between them. Germline V gene lookup returns CDR1 SGHTA and CDR2 FQGTGA. The CDR3 totals 12 residues.

The CDR3, as DNA: TGTGCCAGCAGCCTCGGACAGGCGAACACTGAAGCTTTCTTT. Translation: CASSLGQANTEAFF. This chain joins TRBV7-2 and TRBJ1-1; 7 bases agree with TRBD1. V was clipped by 5 bases and J by 1 base; unmatched bases: 4. This CDR3 spans 14 amino acids. Germline loops: CDR1 SGHTA, CDR2 FQGNSA.

The CDR3 loop reads CASSSRGGELFF. Written as DNA, the CDR3 is TGCGCCAGCAGCTCCCGGGGCGGGGAGCTGTTTTTT. The genes are TRBV5-1 and TRBJ2-2, with D tentatively TRBD2 (5 bases). Deletions cut 3 bases from V and 7 bases from J, with 7 bases between. The CDR3 covers 12 residues. The V gene's germline CDR1 is SGHRS and CDR2 YFSETQ.

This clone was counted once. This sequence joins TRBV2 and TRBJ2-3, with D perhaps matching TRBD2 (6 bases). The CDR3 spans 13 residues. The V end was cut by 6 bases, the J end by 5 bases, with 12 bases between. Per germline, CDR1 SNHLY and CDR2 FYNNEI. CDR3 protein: CASRFLGGDTQYF. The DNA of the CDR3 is TGTGCCAGCAGGTTCCTCGGGGGAGATACGCAGTATTTT.

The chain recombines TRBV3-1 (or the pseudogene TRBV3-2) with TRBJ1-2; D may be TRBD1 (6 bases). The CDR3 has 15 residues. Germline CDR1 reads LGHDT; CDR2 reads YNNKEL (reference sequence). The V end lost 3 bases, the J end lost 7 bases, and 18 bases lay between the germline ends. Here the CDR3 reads CASSHMNSGAGGYTF. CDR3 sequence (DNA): TGTGCCAGCAGCCACATGAATTCAGGGGCTGGTGGCTACACCTTC.

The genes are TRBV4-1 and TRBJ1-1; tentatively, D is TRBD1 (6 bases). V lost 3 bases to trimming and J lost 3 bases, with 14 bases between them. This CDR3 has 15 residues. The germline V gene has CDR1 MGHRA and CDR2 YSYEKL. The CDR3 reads CASSHYTGSDTEAFF. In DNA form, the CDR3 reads TGCGCCAGCAGCCATTATACAGGGTCGGACACTGAAGCTTTCTTT.

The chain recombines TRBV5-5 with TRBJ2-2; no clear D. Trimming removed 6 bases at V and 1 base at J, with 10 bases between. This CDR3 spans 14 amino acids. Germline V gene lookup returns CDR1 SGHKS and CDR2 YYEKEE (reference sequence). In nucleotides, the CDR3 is TGTGCCAGCACCCTTTCCCTGAACACCGGGGAGCTGTTTTTT. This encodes CASTLSLNTGELFF.

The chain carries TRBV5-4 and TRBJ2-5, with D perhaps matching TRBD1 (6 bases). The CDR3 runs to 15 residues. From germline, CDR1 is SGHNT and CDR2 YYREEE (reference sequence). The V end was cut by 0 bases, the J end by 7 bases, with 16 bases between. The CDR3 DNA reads TGTGCCAGCAGCTTGGGAGGGACAAACCTGGGGACCCAGTACTTC. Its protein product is CASSLGGTNLGTQYF.